The rows below give T cell receptor beta chains drawn from one sample of a study of shared clonotypes between healthy human individuals. Assay: immunoSEQ multiplex PCR; the TCRdb copy retains only in-frame clones and omits some. The table includes about 960,000 clones, approximately 76% detected once. Sequenced sample: memory CD4+ T cells sorted from blood. The receptors here all came from a man between 18 and 29 years old in good health. Each CDR3 is given with its conserved first and last residue. The order of the fields is J gene, V gene, clone size, CDR3 length, D gene, CDR3 DNA, CDR3 protein. A D gene is named only where the DNA matches it firmly. Some rows mark clone size as missing; the rest say once, few, many or name a class of expanded clone.

j_gene: TRBJ1-1
v_gene: TRBV11-3
abundance: -
len: 13
d_gene: -
CDR3nt: TGTGCCAGCAGCGTGGGGGCGAACACTGAAGCTTTCTTT
CDR3aa: CASSVGANTEAFF

j_gene: TRBJ2-5
v_gene: TRBV5-1
abundance: -
len: 13
d_gene: -
CDR3nt: TGCGCCAGCAGGCTTCAACAGAAAGAGACCCAGTACTTC
CDR3aa: CASRLQQKETQYF

j_gene: TRBJ2-3
v_gene: TRBV7-9
abundance: -
len: 12
d_gene: -
CDR3nt: TGTGCCAGCAGCCCAACCTCAGATACGCAGTATTTT
CDR3aa: CASSPTSDTQYF

j_gene: TRBJ2-2
v_gene: TRBV6-1
abundance: once
len: 16
d_gene: TRBD1
CDR3nt: TGTGCCAGCAGAGAACTGACAGGGGCGAGCACCGGGGAGCTGTTTTTT
CDR3aa: CASRELTGASTGELFF

j_gene: TRBJ1-2
v_gene: TRBV7-2
abundance: -
len: 16
d_gene: -
CDR3nt: TGTGCCAGCAGCCCCCCCGGACGGACTGCGAACTATGGCTACACCTTC
CDR3aa: CASSPPGRTANYGYTF

j_gene: TRBJ2-4
v_gene: TRBV5-8
abundance: few
len: 16
d_gene: TRBD1
CDR3nt: TGTGCCAGCAGCGCAAGACAGGGCCTAGCCAAAAACATTCAGTACTTC
CDR3aa: CASSARQGLAKNIQYF

j_gene: TRBJ1-4
v_gene: TRBV29-1
abundance: many
len: 14
d_gene: -
CDR3nt: TGCAGCGTCCTCTGGGCGGGGGCCAGTGAAAAACTGTTTTTT
CDR3aa: CSVLWAGASEKLFF

j_gene: TRBJ2-7
v_gene: TRBV2
abundance: -
len: 13
d_gene: -
CDR3nt: TGTGCCAGCAACACAGGTGGAGGGTACGAGCAGTACTTC
CDR3aa: CASNTGGGYEQYF

j_gene: TRBJ2-7
v_gene: TRBV18
abundance: few
len: 12
d_gene: TRBD1
CDR3nt: TGTGCCAGCTCACGGGACAGGAACGAGCAGTACTTC
CDR3aa: CASSRDRNEQYF

j_gene: TRBJ2-4
v_gene: TRBV7-2
abundance: once
len: 14
d_gene: -
CDR3nt: TGTGCCAGCAGCCCCCCGATACGCGCAAACATTCAGTACTTC
CDR3aa: CASSPPIRANIQYF

j_gene: TRBJ2-7
v_gene: TRBV11-2
abundance: -
len: 16
d_gene: -
CDR3nt: TGTGCCAGCAGCCCCGTCTCCGGGCGCCTCCCCACCGAGCAGTACTTC
CDR3aa: CASSPVSGRLPTEQYF

j_gene: TRBJ2-2
v_gene: TRBV5-1
abundance: -
len: 16
d_gene: -
CDR3nt: TGCGCCAGCAGCTTTTTAGCGGACGCGAACACCGGGGAGCTGTTTTTT
CDR3aa: CASSFLADANTGELFF

j_gene: TRBJ2-7
v_gene: TRBV7-2
abundance: once
len: 17
d_gene: TRBD2
CDR3nt: TGTGCCAGCAGCTCCACTAGTTTAGCGGGATCACGCTACGAGCAGTACTTC
CDR3aa: CASSSTSLAGSRYEQYF

j_gene: TRBJ2-7
v_gene: TRBV5-1
abundance: -
len: 13
d_gene: TRBD1
CDR3nt: TGCGCCAGCAGGGCGACAGGGGGTAACGAGCAGTACTTC
CDR3aa: CASRATGGNEQYF

j_gene: TRBJ2-3
v_gene: TRBV10-1
abundance: few
len: 15
d_gene: -
CDR3nt: TGCGCCAGCAGCCGAGGGCCCGCCGGCACAGATACGCAGTATTTT
CDR3aa: CASSRGPAGTDTQYF

j_gene: TRBJ2-3
v_gene: TRBV27
abundance: -
len: 17
d_gene: TRBD1
CDR3nt: TGTGCCAGCAGTTCCCCCCGGGACAGGGAACTCACAGATACGCAGTATTTT
CDR3aa: CASSSPRDRELTDTQYF

j_gene: TRBJ1-2
v_gene: TRBV5-4
abundance: -
len: 16
d_gene: -
CDR3nt: TGTGCCAGCAGCGAAATCTCGGGGGGCAGGACCTATGGCTACACCTTC
CDR3aa: CASSEISGGRTYGYTF

j_gene: TRBJ1-1
v_gene: TRBV5-1
abundance: -
len: 13
d_gene: -
CDR3nt: TGCGCCAGCCAAAAGGACACGAACACTGAAGCTTTCTTT
CDR3aa: CASQKDTNTEAFF

j_gene: TRBJ2-1
v_gene: TRBV20-1
abundance: -
len: 11
d_gene: -
CDR3nt: TGCAGTGCTACACCGGACTATCCCCAGTTCTTC
CDR3aa: CSATPDYPQFF

j_gene: TRBJ1-1
v_gene: TRBV6-5
abundance: -
len: 14
d_gene: -
CDR3nt: TGTGCCAGCAGCCTCCTCCGGGGGGACACTGAAGCTTTCTTT
CDR3aa: CASSLLRGDTEAFF

j_gene: TRBJ2-2
v_gene: TRBV25-1
abundance: -
len: 14
d_gene: TRBD1
CDR3nt: TGTGCCAGCAGTGAGCAGGGGGCTGTCGGGGAGCTGTTTTTT
CDR3aa: CASSEQGAVGELFF

j_gene: TRBJ2-7
v_gene: TRBV15
abundance: -
len: 15
d_gene: TRBD2
CDR3nt: TGTGCCACCAGCAGAGATAGCGGGGGGCAATACGAGCAGTACTTC
CDR3aa: CATSRDSGGQYEQYF

j_gene: TRBJ2-1
v_gene: TRBV12-5
abundance: once
len: 14
d_gene: TRBD2
CDR3nt: TGTGCTAGTGGTTTGTCGCTAGCGGACAATGAGCAGTTCTTC
CDR3aa: CASGLSLADNEQFF

j_gene: TRBJ2-3
v_gene: TRBV7-9
abundance: -
len: 14
d_gene: -
CDR3nt: TGTGCCAGCAGCTTAGGACAGAGCACAGATACGCAGTATTTT
CDR3aa: CASSLGQSTDTQYF

j_gene: TRBJ1-4
v_gene: TRBV16
abundance: few
len: 16
d_gene: -
CDR3nt: TGTGCCAGCAGAGACACGCAGGGCGGAACTAATGAAAAACTGTTTTTT
CDR3aa: CASRDTQGGTNEKLFF

j_gene: TRBJ2-7
v_gene: TRBV6-5
abundance: -
len: 14
d_gene: -
CDR3nt: TGTGCCAGCAGTTACTCATCTAGCGTGCACGAGCAGTACTTC
CDR3aa: CASSYSSSVHEQYF

j_gene: TRBJ2-7
v_gene: TRBV27
abundance: few
len: 18
d_gene: -
CDR3nt: TGTGCCAGCAGTCCAAAAAAGTCTAGACACGGAACCTCCTACGAGCAGTACTTC
CDR3aa: CASSPKKSRHGTSYEQYF

j_gene: TRBJ2-1
v_gene: TRBV5-1
abundance: -
len: 15
d_gene: TRBD1
CDR3nt: TGCGCCAGCAGCTTGGCCTTGAGACAGGGGAATGAGCAGTTCTTC
CDR3aa: CASSLALRQGNEQFF

j_gene: TRBJ2-5
v_gene: TRBV9
abundance: -
len: 14
d_gene: -
CDR3nt: TGTGCCAGCAGCGTAAATGTAGGGCAAGAGACCCAGTACTTC
CDR3aa: CASSVNVGQETQYF

j_gene: TRBJ2-1
v_gene: TRBV23-1
abundance: -
len: 14
d_gene: -
CDR3nt: TGCGCCAGCAGTCAAAAGAGGCGGGGCAGGGAGCAGTTCTTC
CDR3aa: CASSQKRRGREQFF

j_gene: TRBJ2-7
v_gene: TRBV7-2
abundance: -
len: 15
d_gene: -
CDR3nt: TGTGCCAGCAGCTTAGGACGGACTCCAAACTACGAGCAGTACTTC
CDR3aa: CASSLGRTPNYEQYF

j_gene: TRBJ2-7
v_gene: TRBV5-1
abundance: few
len: 14
d_gene: -
CDR3nt: TGCGCCAGCAGCCAAATTGCAGGGGCCTACGAGCAGTACTTC
CDR3aa: CASSQIAGAYEQYF

j_gene: TRBJ1-6
v_gene: TRBV6-6
abundance: -
len: 16
d_gene: -
CDR3nt: TGTGCCAGCAGCCAAATCCCGTGGGTGGATAATTCACCCCTCCACTTT
CDR3aa: CASSQIPWVDNSPLHF

j_gene: TRBJ1-2
v_gene: TRBV28
abundance: -
len: 20
d_gene: TRBD1
CDR3nt: TGTGCCAGCAGTGGTTCGACAGGGGCCCCTACGGCGATATCAAACTATGGCTACACCTTC
CDR3aa: CASSGSTGAPTAISNYGYTF

j_gene: TRBJ1-1
v_gene: TRBV6-1
abundance: many
len: 14
d_gene: -
CDR3nt: TGTGCCAGCAGTCGCTCTACCCTCCGATCTGAAGCTTTCTTT
CDR3aa: CASSRSTLRSEAFF

j_gene: TRBJ2-2
v_gene: TRBV7-2
abundance: -
len: 15
d_gene: TRBD1
CDR3nt: TGTGCCAGCAGTCGGGGACAGACCAACACCGGGGAGCTGTTTTTT
CDR3aa: CASSRGQTNTGELFF

j_gene: TRBJ2-7
v_gene: TRBV5-4
abundance: -
len: 14
d_gene: TRBD2
CDR3nt: TGTGCCAGCAGCCCGGGACTAGCGGAGTACGAGCAGTACTTC
CDR3aa: CASSPGLAEYEQYF

j_gene: TRBJ2-2
v_gene: TRBV7-9
abundance: -
len: 15
d_gene: -
CDR3nt: TGTGCCAGCAGAATCGGGCTTACGAACACCGGGGAGCTGTTTTTT
CDR3aa: CASRIGLTNTGELFF

j_gene: TRBJ2-7
v_gene: TRBV6-1
abundance: -
len: 11
d_gene: -
CDR3nt: TGTGCCAGCAGCGTTAACAGAGAGCAGTACTTC
CDR3aa: CASSVNREQYF

j_gene: TRBJ1-1
v_gene: TRBV7-2
abundance: few
len: 13
d_gene: -
CDR3nt: TGTGCCAGCAGCCCACAGGCAAACACTGAAGCTTTCTTT
CDR3aa: CASSPQANTEAFF

j_gene: TRBJ1-5
v_gene: TRBV5-1
abundance: -
len: 15
d_gene: -
CDR3nt: TGCGCCAGCAGCCCTGGGACGGATCCCCGGGAGCCCCAGCATTTT
CDR3aa: CASSPGTDPREPQHF